These T cell receptor beta chains were read from a single sample in a study of identical twins. From the 5' RACE reads, TCRdb called clonotypes with MiXCR, one entry per CDR3 protein. The sample shows a few hundred thousand distinct CDR3 sequences, roughly a tenth of them seen only once. Sequenced material: memory T cells sorted from blood. Every receptor here comes from a middle-aged man in good health. Each CDR3 is given without its conserved first and last residue.

len: 16; j_gene: TRBJ2-1; v_gene: TRBV5-6; CDR3aa: ASSLEYKGSGPENEQF
len: 13; j_gene: TRBJ2-1; v_gene: TRBV28; CDR3aa: ASSSASGRLYEQF
len: 12; j_gene: TRBJ2-2; v_gene: TRBV6-1; CDR3aa: ASIAQGSTGELF
len: 10; j_gene: TRBJ2-3; v_gene: TRBV2; CDR3aa: ASSEHADTQY
len: 12; j_gene: TRBJ2-2; v_gene: TRBV7-6; CDR3aa: ASSLAGTTGELF
len: 14; j_gene: TRBJ2-4; v_gene: TRBV3-1; CDR3aa: ASSQETRLAKNIQY
len: 15; j_gene: TRBJ1-5; v_gene: TRBV4-1; CDR3aa: ASSQGGTVYSNQPQH
len: 14; j_gene: TRBJ2-3; v_gene: TRBV7-2; CDR3aa: ASSLWASGHTDTQY
len: 15; j_gene: TRBJ2-1; v_gene: TRBV7-2; CDR3aa: ASSLLSAVAGSNEQF
len: 12; j_gene: TRBJ1-6; v_gene: TRBV27; CDR3aa: ASSWTGVNSPLH
len: 10; j_gene: TRBJ1-1; v_gene: TRBV3-1; CDR3aa: ASSQGRGEAF
len: 14; j_gene: TRBJ2-3; v_gene: TRBV7-2; CDR3aa: ASSLLAGALGDTQY
len: 11; j_gene: TRBJ2-7; v_gene: TRBV18; CDR3aa: ASSPQGGEEQY
len: 15; j_gene: TRBJ2-7; v_gene: TRBV7-2; CDR3aa: ASSKRLSSGSVHEQY
len: 12; j_gene: TRBJ2-7; v_gene: TRBV5-5; CDR3aa: ASSLVGISYEQY
len: 15; j_gene: TRBJ2-5; v_gene: TRBV19; CDR3aa: ASSISRTRGARETQY
len: 14; j_gene: TRBJ1-5; v_gene: TRBV12-3/TRBV12-4; CDR3aa: ASSFSSGYSNQPQH
len: 13; j_gene: TRBJ2-7; v_gene: TRBV4-1; CDR3aa: ASSQQGLARYEQY
len: 11; j_gene: TRBJ2-7; v_gene: TRBV11-3; CDR3aa: ASSLAVNYEQY
len: 12; j_gene: TRBJ2-3; v_gene: TRBV7-2; CDR3aa: ASSPGARTDTQY
len: 11; j_gene: TRBJ1-1; v_gene: TRBV7-2; CDR3aa: ASSYVRSTEAF
len: 15; j_gene: TRBJ1-2; v_gene: TRBV20-1; CDR3aa: SASPGQGRSYNYGYT
len: 15; j_gene: TRBJ2-2; v_gene: TRBV27; CDR3aa: ASRLSLGELNTGELF
len: 12; j_gene: TRBJ2-5; v_gene: TRBV5-4; CDR3aa: ASSRDNGHETQY
len: 12; j_gene: TRBJ1-1; v_gene: TRBV5-6; CDR3aa: ASSFPLMNTEAF
len: 13; j_gene: TRBJ1-5; v_gene: TRBV12-3/TRBV12-4; CDR3aa: ASSRGGGGNQPQH
len: 13; j_gene: TRBJ1-4; v_gene: TRBV7-9; CDR3aa: ASSSPQEEAGKLF
len: 15; j_gene: TRBJ2-7; v_gene: TRBV6-4; CDR3aa: ASSDRLTNSGPLEQY
len: 9; j_gene: TRBJ2-7; v_gene: TRBV7-2; CDR3aa: ASSPGGEQY
len: 15; j_gene: TRBJ2-1; v_gene: TRBV9; CDR3aa: ASSVGLGVFSYNEQF
len: 11; j_gene: TRBJ1-6; v_gene: TRBV27; CDR3aa: ASSLMGYSPLH
len: 10; j_gene: TRBJ1-6; v_gene: TRBV30; CDR3aa: AWDRTNSPLH
len: 13; j_gene: TRBJ2-3; v_gene: TRBV11-1; CDR3aa: ASSLAQLRTDTQY
len: 12; j_gene: TRBJ2-7; v_gene: TRBV3-1; CDR3aa: ASSQSGTGSEQY
len: 14; j_gene: TRBJ2-2; v_gene: TRBV4-1; CDR3aa: ASSQRGGGSTGELF
len: 12; j_gene: TRBJ1-3; v_gene: TRBV6-1; CDR3aa: ASSTGGSGNTIY
len: 12; j_gene: TRBJ2-2; v_gene: TRBV7-6; CDR3aa: ASRRDRGMGELF
len: 12; j_gene: TRBJ2-1; v_gene: TRBV7-9; CDR3aa: ASTVTSGVGEQF
len: 15; j_gene: TRBJ2-5; v_gene: TRBV5-1; CDR3aa: ASSWGVDSRLEETQY
len: 14; j_gene: TRBJ2-2; v_gene: TRBV7-2; CDR3aa: ASSLQGGRNTRELF
len: 12; j_gene: TRBJ1-2; v_gene: TRBV3-1; CDR3aa: ASSQEGQVRGYT
len: 13; j_gene: TRBJ2-7; v_gene: TRBV7-8; CDR3aa: ASSLLRGSTYEQY
len: 17; j_gene: TRBJ2-6; v_gene: TRBV11-1; CDR3aa: ASSVKMSGAYSGANVLT
len: 13; j_gene: TRBJ2-1; v_gene: TRBV5-5; CDR3aa: ASSHGTGVIYEQF
len: 13; j_gene: TRBJ2-5; v_gene: TRBV28; CDR3aa: ASSLWSAGKETQY
len: 15; j_gene: TRBJ2-6; v_gene: TRBV18; CDR3aa: ASSPGRRYSGANVLT
len: 11; j_gene: TRBJ2-5; v_gene: TRBV29-1; CDR3aa: SVLGGRKETQY
len: 12; j_gene: TRBJ2-2; v_gene: TRBV7-2; CDR3aa: ASSGDLNTGELF
len: 11; j_gene: TRBJ1-5; v_gene: TRBV20-1; CDR3aa: SVPVLGNQPQH
len: 11; j_gene: TRBJ1-2; v_gene: TRBV20-1; CDR3aa: SARGDRPYGYT
len: 14; j_gene: TRBJ2-1; v_gene: TRBV3-1; CDR3aa: ASSHLAGDGFDEQF
len: 15; j_gene: TRBJ1-5; v_gene: TRBV3-1; CDR3aa: ASSQTWTGKSRQPQH
len: 12; j_gene: TRBJ1-1; v_gene: TRBV27; CDR3aa: ASSLERENTEAF
len: 13; j_gene: TRBJ2-1; v_gene: TRBV10-3; CDR3aa: AISERTSGVNEQF
len: 13; j_gene: TRBJ2-3; v_gene: TRBV6-5; CDR3aa: ASSYGTVSTDTQY
len: 14; j_gene: TRBJ1-5; v_gene: TRBV7-9; CDR3aa: ASSSTRLPEGQPQH
len: 11; j_gene: TRBJ2-5; v_gene: TRBV6-2/TRBV6-3; CDR3aa: ASSYSKTDRFH
len: 14; j_gene: TRBJ2-4; v_gene: TRBV7-2; CDR3aa: ASSLVGGGAKNIQY
len: 14; j_gene: TRBJ2-5; v_gene: TRBV5-1; CDR3aa: ASSGDLALGEETQY